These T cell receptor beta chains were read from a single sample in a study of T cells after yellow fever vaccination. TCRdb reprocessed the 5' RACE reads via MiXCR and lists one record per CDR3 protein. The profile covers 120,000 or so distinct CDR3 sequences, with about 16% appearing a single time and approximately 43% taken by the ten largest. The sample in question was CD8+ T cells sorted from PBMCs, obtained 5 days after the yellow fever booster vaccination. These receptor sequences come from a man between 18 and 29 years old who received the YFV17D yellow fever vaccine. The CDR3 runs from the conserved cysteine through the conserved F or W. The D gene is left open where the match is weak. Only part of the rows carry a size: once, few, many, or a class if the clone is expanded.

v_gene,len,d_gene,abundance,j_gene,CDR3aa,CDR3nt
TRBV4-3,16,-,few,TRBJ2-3,CASSHDARGRADTQYF,TGCGCCAGCAGCCATGACGCCCGGGGTCGGGCAGATACGCAGTATTTT
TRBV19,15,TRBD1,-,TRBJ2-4,CASSPDLGQVNIQYF,TGTGCCAGTAGTCCCGACCTGGGACAGGTAAACATTCAGTACTTC
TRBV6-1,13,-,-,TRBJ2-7,CASSDEYPYEQYF,TGTGCCAGCAGTGACGAGTACCCCTACGAGCAGTACTTC
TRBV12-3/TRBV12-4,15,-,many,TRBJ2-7,CASSPTERLAYEQYF,TGTGCCAGCAGTCCGACAGAACGACTGGCCTACGAGCAGTACTTC
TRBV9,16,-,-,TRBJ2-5,CASSWREGDFQETQYF,TGTGCCAGCAGCTGGAGAGAGGGGGACTTCCAAGAGACCCAGTACTTC
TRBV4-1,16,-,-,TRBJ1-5,CASSQRGPDGDQPQHF,TGCGCCAGCAGCCAACGCGGCCCGGACGGAGATCAGCCCCAGCATTTT
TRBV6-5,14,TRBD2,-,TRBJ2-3,CASRTSGSPYTQYF,TGTGCCAGCAGGACTAGCGGAAGTCCGTATACGCAGTATTTT
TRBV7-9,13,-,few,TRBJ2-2,CASSLWEVGELFF,TGTGCCAGCAGCTTATGGGAGGTCGGGGAGCTGTTTTTT
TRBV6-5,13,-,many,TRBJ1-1,CASSYGENTEAFF,TGTGCCAGCAGTTATGGTGAGAACACTGAAGCTTTCTTT
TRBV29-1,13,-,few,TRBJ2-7,CSDSLLLGYEQYF,TGCAGCGACTCTTTATTACTGGGGTACGAGCAGTACTTC
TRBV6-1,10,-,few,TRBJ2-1,CASRSIEQFF,TGTGCCAGCCGAAGCATTGAGCAGTTCTTC
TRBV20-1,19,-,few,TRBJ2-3,CSARDPLTGGRSSTDTQYF,TGCAGTGCTAGAGATCCCCTAACAGGCGGTCGCTCTAGCACAGATACGCAGTATTTT
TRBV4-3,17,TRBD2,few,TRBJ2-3,CASSPGLAGTSTDTQYF,TGCGCCAGCAGCCCCGGACTAGCGGGCACTAGCACAGATACGCAGTATTTT
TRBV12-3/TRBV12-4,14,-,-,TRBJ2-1,CASSLSVRGYEQFF,TGTGCCAGCAGTTTAAGCGTCCGGGGCTATGAGCAGTTCTTC
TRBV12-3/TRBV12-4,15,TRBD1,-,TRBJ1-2,CASSLQFQGAVGYTF,TGTGCCAGCAGTTTACAGTTCCAGGGGGCGGTTGGCTACACCTTC
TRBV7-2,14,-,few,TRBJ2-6,CANRRADGANVLTF,TGTGCCAATCGCAGGGCAGACGGGGCCAACGTCCTGACTTTC
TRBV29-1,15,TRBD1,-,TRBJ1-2,CSVDDWTGRRYGYTF,TGCAGCGTTGACGATTGGACAGGGCGCCGCTATGGCTACACCTTC
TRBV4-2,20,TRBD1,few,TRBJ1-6,CASSQASGTGAFSYNSPLHF,TGTGCCAGCAGCCAAGCTTCCGGGACAGGGGCCTTCTCATATAATTCACCCCTCCACTTT